Sequencing of this T cell receptor (beta chain) was carried out in a study of circulating tumor DNA in untreated peripheral T-cell lymphoma. Before treatment, baseline tumor tissue was collected for sequencing. Repertoires were generated with immunoSEQ multiplex PCR, while TCRdb's copy carries only in-frame clones and drops some. There are thousands of clones in the sample; about 75% occur only once, and about 15% lies in the top ten. The CDR3 is 13 residues long. Germline V gene sequence: CDR1 KGHSH, CDR2 LQKENI. V was clipped by 3 bases and J by 4 bases, with 10 bases between them. In this sample, this clone turned up a few times.

The sequence was collected from a human donor with peripheral T-cell lymphoma. The sample taken for sequencing was tumor tissue. The chain joins TRBV18 to TRBJ2-7, with D possibly TRBD1 on 6 matching bases. The CDR3 coding sequence is TGTGCCAGCTCACCTAATCAGGGGTACGAGCAGTACTTC. Translated, it gives CASSPNQGYEQYF. The variable domain in full, completed from reference TRBV18 and TRBJ2-7, reads NAGVMQNPRHLVRRRGQEARLRCSPMKGHSHVYWYRQLPEEGLKFMVYLQKENIIDESGMPKERFSAEFPKEGPSILRIQQVVRGDSAAYFCASSPNQGYEQYFGPGTRLTVT.